The rows below give T cell receptor beta chains drawn from one sample of a study of spatial heterogeneity in lung cancer. TCRdb passed the 5' RACE reads through MiXCR, listing each CDR3 protein once. This table holds about 120,000 distinct CDR3 sequences, 12% found once. The sample consisted of PBMCs, taken at follow-up. Receptors were obtained from a male donor with early-stage non-small cell lung cancer. Each CDR3 is given with its conserved first and last residue. Fields, in order: D gene, clone size, V gene, J gene, CDR3 DNA, CDR3 protein. The D gene is left open where the match is weak. Only part of the rows carry a size: once, few, many, or a class if the clone is expanded.

NA,many,TRBV28,TRBJ1-2,TGTGCCAGCAGTTTGACCCAACTGGCCGGCTACACCTTC,CASSLTQLAGYTF
NA,NA,TRBV6-2/TRBV6-3,TRBJ2-7,TGTGCCAGCAAACACCGGGATTCGGGAGACTACGTGCAGTACTTC,CASKHRDSGDYVQYF
TRBD2,NA,TRBV5-1,TRBJ2-3,TGCGCCAGCAGCTTGCCGACTAGCGGGGAAACAGATACGCAGTATTTT,CASSLPTSGETDTQYF
NA,few,TRBV7-2,TRBJ2-3,TGTGCCAGCAGTAGTCGGTCGGATACGCAGTATTTT,CASSSRSDTQYF
NA,few,TRBV20-1,TRBJ1-5,TGCAGTGCTAGAGAGGCAGAGGGCAATCAGCCCCAGCATTTT,CSAREAEGNQPQHF
NA,NA,TRBV18,TRBJ2-7,TGTGCCAGCTCACCTCGGCAGAGCTCTTCCTACGAGCAGTACTTC,CASSPRQSSSYEQYF
NA,NA,TRBV5-8,TRBJ2-1,TGTGCCAGCAGCCTCCCCGGGTCCCCCCGCAATGAGCAGTTCTTC,CASSLPGSPRNEQFF
TRBD1,few,TRBV7-7,TRBJ1-4,TGTGCTAGCAGTCCGGGACAGGGGGCTAAAGAAAAACTGTTTTTT,CASSPGQGAKEKLFF
TRBD2,medium-sized,TRBV20-1,TRBJ2-7,TGCAGTGCTAGCGGGGGGTCCTTAACGGACGAGCAGTACTTC,CSASGGSLTDEQYF
NA,medium-sized,TRBV20-1,TRBJ2-3,TGCAGTACCGGGACCGCCGGCACGCAGTATTTT,CSTGTAGTQYF
TRBD1,many,TRBV20-1,TRBJ1-1,TGCAGTGCTAATAGACAGGGGGCGAACACTGAAGCTTTCTTT,CSANRQGANTEAFF
TRBD2,many,TRBV29-1,TRBJ2-1,TGCAGCGTTGTAGTAGCGGGGGAGTTCTTC,CSVVVAGEFF
TRBD1,NA,TRBV19,TRBJ2-4,TGTGCCAGTAGTTCTTCAGGGACAGGGTCAAACATTCAGTACTTC,CASSSSGTGSNIQYF
TRBD1,NA,TRBV5-1,TRBJ2-2,TGCGCCAGCAGCTTGACCCTAGGACAGGGACGGCTGAACACCGGGGAGCTGTTTTTT,CASSLTLGQGRLNTGELFF
NA,NA,TRBV7-9,TRBJ2-2,TGTGCCAGCACCGTGACACCGAACACCGGGGAGCTGTTTTTT,CASTVTPNTGELFF
NA,NA,TRBV20-1,TRBJ2-7,TGCAGTGCTAGAGATTTAGGCGGAGCCTACGAGCAGTACTTC,CSARDLGGAYEQYF
NA,many,TRBV6-6,TRBJ1-4,TGTGCCAGCAGTAATTCGGGGGTGGGAGAAAAACTGTTTTTT,CASSNSGVGEKLFF
NA,many,TRBV3-1,TRBJ1-1,TGTGCCAGCAGCCCACCGACTCCGGTGAACACTGAAGCTTTCTTT,CASSPPTPVNTEAFF
NA,many,TRBV5-5,TRBJ1-2,TGTGCCAGCAGTAGATGGGGACGCCAAGACGACTACACCTTC,CASSRWGRQDDYTF
NA,few,TRBV12-3/TRBV12-4,TRBJ2-3,TGTGCCAGCAGGCGGGGATCGGATACGCAGTATTTT,CASRRGSDTQYF
NA,many,TRBV29-1,TRBJ2-4,TGCAGCGTTGGTGGGACTCAACTAGCCAAAAACATTCAGTACTTC,CSVGGTQLAKNIQYF
NA,NA,TRBV7-2,TRBJ2-1,TGTGCCAGCAGCTTCTATCGGGGAAATGAGCAGTTCTTC,CASSFYRGNEQFF
NA,NA,TRBV7-2,TRBJ2-1,TGTGCCAGCAGCTCCCACCCGGGTCCGTTCAATGAGCAGTTCTTC,CASSSHPGPFNEQFF
TRBD1,few,TRBV19,TRBJ2-2,TGTGCCAGTATCCCTCCGGGACAGGTGAACACCGGGGAGCTGTTTTTT,CASIPPGQVNTGELFF